The 12 T cell receptor beta chains in this list originate from one sample, sequenced in a study of T cells in Graves' hyperthyroidism and ophthalmopathy (dated by TCRdb to about 2019). Library method: multiplex PCR. The sequencer was an Illumina HiSeq 2000. The TCR beta CDR3 regions were amplified from RNA transcripts. The first round of RT-PCR for the TCR CDR3 was performed with the HTBI primer set and the Qiagen OneStep RT-PCR kit. TCRdb itself trimmed the public reads at Q25 with fastp, ran MiXCR and retained productive beta chains. Here each entry gathers all rows of one CDR3 protein and keeps the most common genes and DNA. The sample has a few hundred thousand distinct CDR3 sequences on record, 20% to 25% of them singletons. The ten largest clonotypes hold 45% to 55% of the sample. The sequencing sample was made of blood. The receptor source for this set is a woman between 65 and 79 years old with Graves' ophthalmopathy.

The CDR3 reads CASSKGSGRATYNEQFF. CDR3 in DNA: TGTGCCAGTAGTAAGGGGAGCGGGAGGGCAACCTACAATGAGCAGTTCTTC. The chain recombines TRBV19 with TRBJ2-1; TRBD2 matches 10 bases. V dropped 4 bases and J dropped 2; count of bases not matched to a gene: 8. CDR1 and CDR2 from the germline V gene are LNHDA and SQIVND (reference sequence). CDR3 length: 17 amino acids.

This clonotype showed up just a few times. The rearrangement uses TRBV29-1 and TRBJ1-4; 9 bases map to TRBD1. CDR1 and CDR2 (germline): SQVTM, ANQGSEA. This CDR3 has 15 amino acids. Unmatched junction bases numbered 11, after V lost 5 bases and J lost 7 bases. CDR3 coding DNA: TGCAGCGTTAGGGACAGGGCAGATCTGCGTGAAAAACTGTTTTTT. Amino acid sequence: CSVRDRADLREKLFF.

The chain links TRBV12-3 or TRBV12-4 to TRBJ2-2, with TRBD1 identical over 9 bases. The CDR3 runs to 16 residues. Unmatched junction bases numbered 6, after V lost 2 bases and J lost 5 bases. Here the CDR3 DNA reads TGTGCCAGCAGTTTACTACAGGGGGCGAGGACCGGGGAGCTGTTTTTT. Amino acid sequence: CASSLLQGARTGELFF.

This clonotype was detected a few times. The V call is TRBV12-3 or TRBV12-4, the J call TRBJ1-5, with TRBD1 as a possible D gene (5 bases). Trimming cost V 4 bases and J 7 bases, with 14 bases left between them. The CDR3 spans 14 residues. Written as DNA, the CDR3 is TGTGCCAGCAGTTCAGGGTCGGTCGCGCAGCCCCAGCATTTT. Protein sequence: CASSSGSVAQPQHF.

This chain connects TRBV28 to TRBJ1-2, with TRBD1 as a possible D gene (5 bases). This CDR3 is built from 12 residues. Trimming pared 1 base from V and 13 bases from J, leaving 13 bases between. Germline CDR1 reads MDHEN; CDR2 reads SYDVKM. The chain's CDR3 is CASSLSGQGGTF. CDR3 nucleotides: TGTGCCAGCAGTTTATCCGGGCAGGGCGGCACCTTC.

J is TRBJ1-4 and V is TRBV6-5, with D unresolved. V lost 0 bases and J lost 8, with 7 bases in between. The CDR3 covers 13 residues. CDR1 and CDR2 from the germline V gene are MNHEY and SVGAGI. This chain's CDR3 is CASSYSFGEKLFF. For the CDR3, the DNA is TGTGCCAGCAGTTACTCATTCGGCGAAAAACTGTTTTTT.

This clonotype was counted at least ten times. The V call is TRBV2, the J call TRBJ1-5; no definite D call. The CDR3 is 11 amino acids. V was clipped by 5 bases and J by 4 bases, with 3 bases between them. Per the germline V gene, CDR1 is SNHLY and CDR2 is FYNNEI. This chain's CDR3 is CASSFNQPQHF. CDR3 sequence (DNA): TGTGCCAGCAGTTTTAATCAGCCCCAGCATTTT.

The V call is TRBV6-1, the J call TRBJ2-3; 8 bases agree with TRBD1. The CDR3 length is 16 residues. The J segment lost 2 bases and the V segment lost 10 bases, leaving 14 bases of the junction unmatched. Germline V gene sequence: CDR1 MNHNS, CDR2 SASEGT. The CDR3 spells CAISQGWTGITDTQYF. DNA of the CDR3: TGTGCCATCTCTCAGGGTTGGACAGGGATCACAGATACGCAGTATTTT.

As to this clonotype: At one end, the junction sequence differs from germline, possibly due to a read error. V usage is TRBV7-2 and J usage is TRBJ2-1, with a possible D match to TRBD1 (5 bases). This CDR3 is 16 amino acids long. In germline, CDR1 is SGHTA, CDR2 FQGNSA. The CDR3 reads CAGSLGFGHTYNEQFF. DNA of the CDR3: TGTGCCGGCAGCTTAGGTTTCGGACACACCTACAATGAGCAGTTCTTC.

The gene calls are TRBV28 and TRBJ2-7; TRBD2 agrees at 10 bases. The germline gives CDR1 MDHEN, CDR2 SYDVKM. The CDR3 has 15 amino acids. V shed 1 base, J shed 3 bases, and the junction held 3 bases outside the gene matches. CDR3: CASSLFSGRYYEQYF. For the CDR3, the DNA is TGTGCCAGCAGTTTATTTAGCGGGAGGTACTACGAGCAGTACTTC.

The J gene is TRBJ2-2, the V gene TRBV5-1, with TRBD1 as a possible D gene (5 bases). In germline, CDR1 is SGHRS, CDR2 YFSETQ. The CDR3 consists of 13 residues. Trimming stripped 4 bases from V and 1 base from J, with 5 bases between. CDR3 in amino acids: CASSRGNTGELFF. The CDR3 DNA is TGCGCCAGCAGCAGGGGGAACACCGGGGAGCTGTTTTTT.

This clonotype was seen just once. V usage is TRBV20-1 and J usage is TRBJ2-3; a weak D match, TRBD2 (5 bases). The CDR3 covers 15 residues. The V gene's germline CDR1 is DFQATT and CDR2 SNEGSKA (reference sequence). The V and J ends lost 5 bases and 2 bases respectively, with 17 bases between them. CDR3 bases: TGCAGTGCTCGTTCGACTATACCTAACACAGATACGCAGTATTTT. This sequence encodes CSARSTIPNTDTQYF.